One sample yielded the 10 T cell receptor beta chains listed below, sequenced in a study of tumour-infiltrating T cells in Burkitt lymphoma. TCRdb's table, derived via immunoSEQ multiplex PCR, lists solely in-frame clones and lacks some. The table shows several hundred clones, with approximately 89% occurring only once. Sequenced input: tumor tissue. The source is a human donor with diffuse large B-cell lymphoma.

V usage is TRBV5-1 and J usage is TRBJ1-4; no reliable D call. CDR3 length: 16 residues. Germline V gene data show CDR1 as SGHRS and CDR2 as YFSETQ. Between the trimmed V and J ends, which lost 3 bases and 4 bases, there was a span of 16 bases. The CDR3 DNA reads TGCGCCAGCAGCTCAAATTCGGTCGATCTTAATGAAAAACTGTTTTTT. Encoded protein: CASSSNSVDLNEKLFF.

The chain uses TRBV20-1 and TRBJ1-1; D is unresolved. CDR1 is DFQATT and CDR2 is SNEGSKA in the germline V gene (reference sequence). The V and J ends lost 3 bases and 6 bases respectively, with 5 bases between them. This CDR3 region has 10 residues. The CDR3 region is CSASLSEAFF. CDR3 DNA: TGCAGTGCTAGTTTATCTGAAGCTTTCTTT.

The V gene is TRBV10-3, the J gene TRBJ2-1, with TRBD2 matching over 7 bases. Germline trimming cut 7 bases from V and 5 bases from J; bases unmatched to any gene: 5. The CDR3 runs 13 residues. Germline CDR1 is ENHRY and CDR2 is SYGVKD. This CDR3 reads CAIKSGEDNEQFF. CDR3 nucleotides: TGTGCCATCAAGAGCGGGGAGGACAATGAGCAGTTCTTC.

The DNA of the CDR3 is TGTGCCAGCAGTAAAGGGGGCTTTTACGAGCAGTACTTC. Translated, it gives CASSKGGFYEQYF. This chain connects TRBV6-1 to TRBJ2-7; 7 bases are shared with TRBD1. Germline-derived CDR1 and CDR2 are MNHNS and SASEGT. The V and J ends lost 5 bases and 4 bases, in that order; junction bases with no gene match: 5. The CDR3 is 13 amino acids.

The CDR3 is CASSLAISNTEAFF. CDR3 nucleotides: TGTGCCAGCAGCTTAGCGATCTCGAACACTGAAGCTTTCTTT. The V and J genes are TRBV11-1 and TRBJ1-1, with D unresolved. V was cut by 0 bases and J by 1 base, with 6 bases left in between. The CDR3 is 14 amino acids. From germline, CDR1 is SGHAT and CDR2 FQDESV (reference sequence).

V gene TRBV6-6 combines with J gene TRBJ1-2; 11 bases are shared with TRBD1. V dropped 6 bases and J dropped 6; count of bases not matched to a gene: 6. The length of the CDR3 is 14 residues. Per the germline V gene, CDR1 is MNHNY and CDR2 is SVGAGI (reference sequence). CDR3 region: CASSLGTGGNGYTF. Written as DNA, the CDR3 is TGTGCCAGCAGCCTCGGGACAGGGGGGAATGGCTACACCTTC.

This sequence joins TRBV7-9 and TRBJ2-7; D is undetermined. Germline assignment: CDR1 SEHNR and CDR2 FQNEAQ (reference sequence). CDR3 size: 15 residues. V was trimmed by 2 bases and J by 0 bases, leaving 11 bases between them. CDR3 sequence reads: CASSLFMDGSYEQYF. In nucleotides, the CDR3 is TGTGCCAGCAGCTTATTCATGGACGGCTCCTACGAGCAGTACTTC.

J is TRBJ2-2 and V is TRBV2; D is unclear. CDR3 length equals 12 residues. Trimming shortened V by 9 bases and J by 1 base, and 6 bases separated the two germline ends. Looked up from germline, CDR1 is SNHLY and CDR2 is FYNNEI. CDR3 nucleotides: TGTGCCAGGACAAAGAACACCGGGGAGCTGTTTTTT. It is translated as CARTKNTGELFF.

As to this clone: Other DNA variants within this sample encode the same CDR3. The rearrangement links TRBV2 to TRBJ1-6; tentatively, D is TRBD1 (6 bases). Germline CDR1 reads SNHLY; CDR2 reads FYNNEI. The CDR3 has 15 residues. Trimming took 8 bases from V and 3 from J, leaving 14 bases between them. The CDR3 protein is CASGRTVLYNSPLHF. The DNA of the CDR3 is TGTGCCAGCGGACGGACAGTGCTCTATAATTCACCCCTCCACTTT. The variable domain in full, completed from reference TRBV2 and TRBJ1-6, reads EPEVTQTPSHQVTQMGQEVILRCVPISNHLYFYWYRQILGQKVEFLVSFYNNEISEKSEIFDDQFSVERPDGSNFTLKIRSTKLEDSAMYFCASGRTVLYNSPLHFGNGTRLTVT.

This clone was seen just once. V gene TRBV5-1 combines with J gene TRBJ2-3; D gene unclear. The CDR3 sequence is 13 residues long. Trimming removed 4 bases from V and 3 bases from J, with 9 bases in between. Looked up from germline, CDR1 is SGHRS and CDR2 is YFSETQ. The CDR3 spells CASSPLPTDTQYF. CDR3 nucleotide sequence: TGCGCCAGCAGCCCACTTCCGACAGATACGCAGTATTTT.